The clone carrying this T cell receptor (beta chain) was counted once. Its antigen is unidentified. CDR3 length equals 13 residues. CDR1 is MDHEN, CDR2 SYDVKM, per germline. Trimming removed 3 bases from V and 6 bases from J, with 12 bases in between. The PCR was carried out with 60 Vbeta primers and 13 Jbeta primers. The data were produced by immunoSEQ multiplex PCR, yet TCRdb's version contains in-frame clones alone and is incomplete. Altogether about 150,000 clones are present, 70% to 80% being singletons, with the ten largest covering approximately 7%. The data were taken from a study of cytomegalovirus exposure and HLA in healthy donors. Whole-study results and caveats: Presence/absence analyses took donor sequencing depth as roughly uniform. CMV serostatus was the sole immune exposure information available. Based on reports, TCR beta sequences accurately predicted HLA-A and HLA-B alleles for most subjects. Both high specificity and high sensitivity reportedly marked the classifier's diagnosis of cytomegalovirus status.

Sequencing used PBMCs. This chain uses TRBV28 with TRBJ2-7; D gene uncertain. The receptor was isolated from a man aged 40-50 years in good health and CMV-seropositive. The CDR3 sequence is CASSFNLPGEQYF. The CDR3 nucleotides read TGTGCCAGCAGTTTCAACTTACCGGGCGAGCAGTACTTC.